This record concerns one T cell receptor (beta chain) sequence. The CDR3 sequence is 16 residues long. Trimming cost V 4 bases and J 7 bases; bases outside gene matches: 9. The germline gives CDR1 MNHEY, CDR2 SVGEGT. These data belong to a study of blood T cell repertoires in COVID-19. Profiled with immunoSEQ multiplex PCR; TCRdb holds only in-frame clones, not every one. The table lists some 430,000 clones, less than 95% of them singletons. Material: PBMCs or T cells enriched from blood (not recorded which). This chain connects TRBV6-2 or TRBV6-3 to TRBJ1-6, with TRBD1 matching over 8 bases. The TCR comes from a man between 18 and 35 years old who had recovered from COVID-19. The CDR3 here is CASSSTRTGSNSPLHF. For the CDR3, the DNA is TGTGCCAGCAGTTCGACCCGGACAGGGAGCAATTCACCCCTCCACTTT.